The next 31 T cell receptor beta chains were all read from a single sample in a study of blood T cell repertoires in COVID-19. The repertoire was sequenced with immunoSEQ multiplex PCR; TCRdb's copy has only in-frame clones and lacks some. The sample has about 260,000 clones; 85% to 90% are singletons. Sequences were obtained from peripheral blood. The receptors here all came from a man aged 18-30 years with active or convalescent COVID-19.

V and J are TRBV30 and TRBJ2-1; 8 bases fit TRBD1. The V gene's germline CDR1 is GTSNPN and CDR2 SVGIG (reference sequence). V lost 6 bases, J lost 2 bases, and 3 bases stayed unmatched. This CDR3 has 13 amino acids. Written as DNA, the CDR3 is TGTGCCTGCGACAGGGGCCCCTACAATGAGCAGTTCTTC. Its translation: CACDRGPYNEQFF.

The V gene is TRBV15, the J gene TRBJ1-6; D gene unclear. Germline loops: CDR1 LNHNV, CDR2 YYDKDF (reference sequence). The V end was cut by 0 bases, the J end by 7 bases, with 10 bases between. The CDR3 runs 15 residues. The CDR3 sequence is CATSREISTNSPLHF. In DNA form, the CDR3 reads TGTGCCACCAGCAGAGAGATATCTACGAATTCACCCCTCCACTTT.

In this sample, this clone turned up once. This chain links TRBV24-1 with TRBJ2-7; 10 positions match TRBD1. Germline lookup yields CDR1 KGHDR and CDR2 SFDVKD. J gave up 7 bases and V 1 base, and 6 bases lay outside the gene matches. This CDR3 spans 15 amino acids. CDR3 residues: CATSDFRDRGWEQYF. The CDR3 region has the DNA TGTGCCACCAGTGATTTCCGGGACAGGGGCTGGGAGCAGTACTTC.

The V call is TRBV5-1, the J call TRBJ2-1; TRBD2 aligns across 8 bases. CDR3 length equals 17 residues. V was pared by 4 bases and J by 0 bases, with 9 bases of the junction left unmatched. CDR1 is SGHRS, CDR2 YFSETQ, per germline. CDR3 bases: TGCGCCAGCAGCCCCGGGTCGGGGGGGAGCTCCTACAATGAGCAGTTCTTC. This encodes CASSPGSGGSSYNEQFF. The full variable domain, with the rest looked up from reference TRBV5-1 and TRBJ2-1, is KAGVTQTPRYLIKTRGQQVTLSCSPISGHRSVSWYQQTPGQGLQFLFEYFSETQRNKGNFPGRFSGRQFSNSRSEMNVSTLELGDSALYLCASSPGSGGSSYNEQFFGPGTRLTVL.

The chain recombines TRBV12-5 with TRBJ1-2; 10 nucleotides match TRBD1. Germline loops: CDR1 LGHNT, CDR2 FRNRAP. Germline trimming cut 6 bases from V and 8 bases from J; bases unmatched to any gene: 6. The CDR3 length is 13 residues. The CDR3 here is CASGLLTGGGYTF. CDR3 sequence (DNA): TGTGCTAGTGGCCTGCTGACAGGGGGCGGCTACACCTTC.

The chain recombines TRBV11-2 with TRBJ2-7, with D hard to call. Germline CDR1 is SGHAT and CDR2 is FQNNGV. The CDR3 extends over 16 amino acids. V lost 0 bases to trimming and J lost 0 bases, with 12 bases between them. The CDR3 protein is CASSLDPGGTSYEQYF. CDR3 DNA sequence: TGTGCCAGCAGCTTAGATCCTGGCGGAACCTCCTACGAGCAGTACTTC. The complete variable domain, with remaining parts taken from reference TRBV11-2 and TRBJ2-7, reads EAGVAQSPRYKIIEKRQSVAFWCNPISGHATLYWYQQILGQGPKLLIQFQNNGVVDDSQLPKDRFSAERLKGVDSTLKIQPAKLEDSAVYLCASSLDPGGTSYEQYFGPGTRLTVT.

The J gene is TRBJ1-4, the V gene TRBV10-1, with TRBD1 identical over 8 bases. Looked up from germline, CDR1 is WNHNN and CDR2 is SYGVQD (reference sequence). The CDR3 runs to 14 residues. With 6 bases clipped from V and 0 bases from J, the junction kept 0 bases outside the gene matches. The CDR3 DNA is TGCGCCAGCAGGGACAGGGCAACTAATGAAAAACTGTTTTTT. Translating gives CASRDRATNEKLFF.

This chain links TRBV9 with TRBJ1-5; D perhaps matches TRBD1 (6 bases). Germline lookup yields CDR1 SGDLS and CDR2 YYNGEE. The CDR3 is 15 amino acids. Deletions cut 4 bases from V and 5 bases from J, with 16 bases between. CDR3 in amino acids: CASSLTGRGDQPQHF. In DNA, the CDR3 is TGTGCCAGCAGCCTTACGGGCAGGGGAGATCAGCCCCAGCATTTT.

The CDR3 loop reads CASLLRGSGANVLTF. CDR3 bases: TGTGCCAGCCTTCTCAGGGGCTCTGGGGCCAACGTCCTGACTTTC. The rearrangement joins TRBV28 to TRBJ2-6; D is possibly TRBD1 (6 bases). CDR3 size: 15 residues. CDR1 is MDHEN and CDR2 is SYDVKM in the germline V gene. The ends were cut back, 8 bases at V and 0 bases at J, with 11 bases in the middle.

CDR3 region: CSVDPEVVGEQYF. The CDR3 nucleotides are TGCAGCGTTGACCCGGAGGTCGTCGGCGAGCAGTACTTC. The chain joins TRBV29-1 to TRBJ2-7; perhaps TRBD2 as D (5 bases). The germline gives CDR1 SQVTM, CDR2 ANQGSEA. The CDR3 is 13 amino acids. Trimming removed 3 bases from V and 6 bases from J, with 15 bases in between.

This clone was observed once. This chain links TRBV19 with TRBJ2-2, with D perhaps TRBD1 (6 bases). Germline lookup yields CDR1 LNHDA and CDR2 SQIVND (reference sequence). The germline V and J ends were trimmed by 8 bases and 1 base, with 11 bases remaining between them. This CDR3 is built from 14 residues. The CDR3 DNA follows: TGTGCCAGTCCCCCGGGACAGAACACCGGGGAGCTGTTTTTT. It codes for CASPPGQNTGELFF.

The V and J genes are TRBV6-5 and TRBJ2-7; D is uncertain. Looked up from germline, CDR1 is MNHEY and CDR2 is SVGAGI. V was clipped by 5 bases and J by 4 bases, with 15 bases between them. The CDR3 loop spans 14 amino acids. Written as DNA, the CDR3 is TGTGCCAGCAGTACAGCACTCCCCATATACGAGCAGTACTTC. It is translated as CASSTALPIYEQYF.

The rearrangement joins TRBV28 to TRBJ2-7, with TRBD1 matching over 7 bases. The ends lost 7 bases at V and 3 bases at J; junction bases unmatched: 3. Germline values: CDR1 MDHEN, CDR2 SYDVKM. The CDR3 totals 12 residues. The CDR3 DNA sequence: TGTGCCAGCACGACAGGGAACTACGAGCAGTACTTC. It is translated as CASTTGNYEQYF. The complete variable domain, with remaining parts taken from reference TRBV28 and TRBJ2-7, reads DVKVTQSSRYLVKRTGEKVFLECVQDMDHENMFWYRQDPGLGLRLIYFSYDVKMKEKGDIPEGYSVSREKKERFSLILESASTNQTSMYLCASTTGNYEQYFGPGTRLTVT.

The chain carries TRBV6-5 and TRBJ1-2; 7 bases fit TRBD1. V was pared by 5 bases and J by 7 bases, with 13 bases of the junction left unmatched. The CDR3 sequence is 15 residues long. In germline, CDR1 is MNHEY, CDR2 SVGAGI. CDR3 DNA: TGTGCCAGCAGTCCCCGACAGGGCCCCTCGGGTGGCTACACCTTC. This sequence encodes CASSPRQGPSGGYTF.

The rearrangement uses TRBV27 and TRBJ2-3, with D maybe TRBD1 (5 bases). With 3 bases removed from V and 2 bases from J, the gap between germline ends came to 9 bases. This CDR3 spans 14 amino acids. CDR1 is MNHEY and CDR2 is SMNVEV in the germline V gene (reference sequence). The CDR3 coding sequence is TGTGCCAGCAGTTTCCGGACACACACAGATACGCAGTATTTT. It yields the protein CASSFRTHTDTQYF.

The chain uses TRBV2 and TRBJ2-7; D might be TRBD2 (5 bases). This CDR3 is 17 amino acids long. The germline V gene encodes CDR1 SNHLY and CDR2 FYNNEI. V dropped 0 bases and J dropped 0 bases, with 15 bases sitting between them. The chain's CDR3 is CASSEALPLGSSYEQYF. CDR3 sequence (DNA): TGTGCCAGCAGTGAAGCGCTTCCATTAGGGAGCTCCTACGAGCAGTACTTC.

The genes are TRBV6-4 and TRBJ1-1; D gene uncertain. CDR1 and CDR2 (germline): MRHNA, SNTAGT. The CDR3 consists of 14 residues. V was pared by 2 bases and J by 6 bases, with 13 bases between. The CDR3 sequence: CASSDTRHPPEAFF. CDR3 in DNA: TGTGCCAGCAGTGACACTAGACACCCACCTGAAGCTTTCTTT.

This clone was seen only a few times. The V call is TRBV28, the J call TRBJ2-7; tentative D call: TRBD1 (6 bases). CDR3 length: 15 amino acids. The germline V gene has CDR1 MDHEN and CDR2 SYDVKM. Trimming pared 6 bases from V and 0 bases from J, leaving 15 bases between. The CDR3 DNA reads TGTGCCAGCAGGTCGTCCAGGGGTCTCTCCTACGAGCAGTACTTC. This codes for CASRSSRGLSYEQYF.

The V call is TRBV7-2, the J call TRBJ2-5; tentative D call: TRBD1 (5 bases). In germline, CDR1 is SGHTA, CDR2 FQGNSA. V was shortened by 4 bases and J by 0 bases, with 12 bases between the two germline ends. This CDR3 is built from 15 residues. In DNA form, the CDR3 reads TGTGCCAGCAGCTATAAGGCGGACAACCAAGAGACCCAGTACTTC. Its protein is CASSYKADNQETQYF. Filled out from reference TRBV7-2 and TRBJ2-5, the complete variable domain reads GAGVSQSPSNKVTEKGKDVELRCDPISGHTALYWYRQSLGQGLEFLIYFQGNSAPDKSGLPSDRFSAERTGGSVSTLTIQRTQQEDSAVYLCASSYKADNQETQYFGPGTRLLVL.

The J gene is TRBJ2-7, the V gene TRBV6-1; D call uncertain. This CDR3 contains 13 residues. From germline, CDR1 is MNHNS and CDR2 SASEGT. The V gene lost 2 bases and the J gene lost 5 bases, with 10 bases spanning the gap. The CDR3 nucleotides read TGTGCCAGCAGTGAAAGAGGTCGTGACGAGCAGTACTTC. The encoded protein is CASSERGRDEQYF.

The V gene is TRBV11-2, the J gene TRBJ1-4; TRBD1 matches at 7 bases. Germline V lookup: CDR1 SGHAT, CDR2 FQNNGV. The CDR3 is made up of 12 amino acids. J was trimmed by 12 bases and V by 5 bases; bases with no gene match: 6. CDR3: CASSLTGTELFF. CDR3 DNA sequence: TGTGCCAGCAGCCTTACAGGGACAGAACTGTTTTTT.

The chain couples TRBV6-5 to TRBJ2-7, with a tentative D call TRBD2 (5 bases). This CDR3 contains 12 residues. Germline V gives CDR1 MNHEY, CDR2 SVGAGI. The V end lost 5 bases, the J end lost 2 bases, and 7 bases lay between the germline ends. CDR3 DNA sequence: TGTGCCAGCAGTCGAGGGCCCTACGAGCAGTACTTC. Its translation is CASSRGPYEQYF.

The chain has TRBV27 and TRBJ2-7; possible D gene TRBD2, 6 bases. The CDR3 extends over 15 amino acids. Per germline, CDR1 MNHEY and CDR2 SMNVEV (reference sequence). The V end was cut by 4 bases, the J end by 1 base, with 14 bases between. Written as DNA, the CDR3 is TGTGCCAGCAGTTCCCGGGAGAGGGGTTCCTACGAGCAGTACTTC. It yields the protein CASSSRERGSYEQYF.

The gene calls are TRBV7-3 and TRBJ2-1; 8 nucleotides line up with TRBD2. Germline assignment: CDR1 SGHTA and CDR2 FQGTGA. V was pared by 3 bases and J by 4 bases, with 8 bases of the junction left unmatched. CDR3 length: 16 amino acids. CDR3 amino acids: CASSFGVAGLYNEQFF. The CDR3 DNA reads as TGTGCCAGCAGCTTTGGGGTAGCGGGGCTTTACAATGAGCAGTTCTTC.

The V call is TRBV6-6, the J call TRBJ2-7; TRBD2 agrees at 10 bases. CDR3 length: 16 residues. Per germline, CDR1 MNHNY and CDR2 SVGAGI (reference sequence). V dropped 10 bases and J dropped 3; count of bases not matched to a gene: 15. The chain's CDR3 is CAIQNSGRSWGYEQYF. In DNA form, the CDR3 reads TGTGCCATCCAAAATAGCGGGAGGTCGTGGGGCTACGAGCAGTACTTC.

The chain couples TRBV28 to TRBJ1-1; D call uncertain. From germline, CDR1 is MDHEN and CDR2 SYDVKM. V was cut by 5 bases and J by 4 bases, with 20 bases left in between. This CDR3 spans 16 amino acids. CDR3 region: CASSLPGVRGLTEAFF. In nucleotides, the CDR3 is TGTGCCAGCAGTCTTCCGGGAGTGCGGGGTCTCACTGAAGCTTTCTTT. The full variable domain, with the rest looked up from reference TRBV28 and TRBJ1-1, is DVKVTQSSRYLVKRTGEKVFLECVQDMDHENMFWYRQDPGLGLRLIYFSYDVKMKEKGDIPEGYSVSREKKERFSLILESASTNQTSMYLCASSLPGVRGLTEAFFGQGTRLTVV.

This chain links TRBV6-2 or TRBV6-3 with TRBJ2-1, with D unclear. Germline V lookup: CDR1 MNHEY, CDR2 SVGEGT. This CDR3 region has 11 residues. Between the trimmed V and J ends, which lost 5 bases and 4 bases, there was a span of 3 bases. CDR3 residues: CASSVYNEQFF. The DNA for the CDR3 is TGTGCCAGCAGTGTATACAATGAGCAGTTCTTC.

The chain employs TRBV30 and TRBJ2-4; 8 bases fit TRBD1. The V segment lost 2 bases and the J segment 8 bases; nucleotides outside the gene matches: 2. The CDR3 is made up of 12 amino acids. CDR1 GTSNPN and CDR2 SVGIG come from the germline V gene (reference sequence). The CDR3 DNA is TGTGCCTGGAGTCTACAGGGGGACATTCAGTACTTC. It specifies CAWSLQGDIQYF.

The chain is built from TRBV7-9 and TRBJ2-1, with 7 bases identical to TRBD2. Looked up from germline, CDR1 is SEHNR and CDR2 is FQNEAQ (reference sequence). V lost 3 bases, J lost 2 bases, and 4 bases stayed unmatched. The CDR3 spans 15 residues. CDR3 nucleotides: TGTGCCAGCAGCTTGGGGACTATTGCCTACAATGAGCAGTTCTTC. Protein product: CASSLGTIAYNEQFF.

CDR3 DNA sequence: TGTGCCAGCGAATTTACAGACAAAAACATTCAGTACTTC. Amino acids: CASEFTDKNIQYF. The chain combines TRBV21-1 with TRBJ2-4; the DNA was not compared with TRBD1, the D call given in the table. TRBV21-1 is marked as a pseudogene. This CDR3 contains 13 residues.

The V gene is TRBV5-4, the J gene TRBJ2-2; the D gene is possibly TRBD2 (6 bases). The CDR3 is 15 amino acids. Germline assignment: CDR1 SGHNT and CDR2 YYREEE (reference sequence). V shed 3 bases and J shed 5 bases, with 14 bases lying between them. CDR3 bases: TGTGCCAGCAGCTACGGGACTCCGGGAACCGGGGAGCTGTTTTTT. Encoded protein: CASSYGTPGTGELFF. Based on the CDR3 plus reference TRBV5-4 and TRBJ2-2, the full variable domain is ETGVTQSPTHLIKTRGQQVTLRCSSQSGHNTVSWYQQALGQGPQFIFQYYREEENGRGNFPPRFSGLQFPNYSSELNVNALELDDSALYLCASSYGTPGTGELFFGEGSRLTVL.